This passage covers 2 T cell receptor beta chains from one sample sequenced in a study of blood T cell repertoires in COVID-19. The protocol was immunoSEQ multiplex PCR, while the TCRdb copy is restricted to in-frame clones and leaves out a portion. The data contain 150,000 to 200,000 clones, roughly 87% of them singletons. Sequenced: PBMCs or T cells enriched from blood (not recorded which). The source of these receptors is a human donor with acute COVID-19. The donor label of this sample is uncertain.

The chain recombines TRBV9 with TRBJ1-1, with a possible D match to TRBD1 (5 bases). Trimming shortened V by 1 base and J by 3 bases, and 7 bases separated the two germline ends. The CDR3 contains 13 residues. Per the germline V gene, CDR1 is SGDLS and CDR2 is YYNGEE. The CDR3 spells CASSVLGDTEAFF. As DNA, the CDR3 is TGTGCCAGCAGCGTATTAGGGGACACTGAAGCTTTCTTT.

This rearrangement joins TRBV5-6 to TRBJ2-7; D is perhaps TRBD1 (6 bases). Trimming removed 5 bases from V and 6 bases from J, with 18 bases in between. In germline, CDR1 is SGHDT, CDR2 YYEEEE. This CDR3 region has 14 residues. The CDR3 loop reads CASRLQGALSEQYF. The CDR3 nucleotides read TGTGCCAGCAGGTTACAGGGAGCCTTAAGCGAGCAGTACTTC.